The 9 T cell receptor beta chains reported below all come from one sample, sequenced in a study of blood T cell repertoires in COVID-19. Produced via immunoSEQ multiplex PCR; TCRdb's table is partial and in-frame only. The data contain approximately 190,000 clones, about 85% of them seen just once; the ten biggest clones take up 2.1%. Material: peripheral blood. Every receptor here comes from a man aged 65 to 79 with active or convalescent COVID-19.

The V gene is TRBV18, the J gene TRBJ2-5; 7 nucleotides agree with TRBD2. The V and J ends lost 1 base and 2 bases, in that order; junction bases with no gene match: 16. The germline V gene has CDR1 KGHSH and CDR2 LQKENI. The CDR3 has 19 amino acids. The CDR3 region is CASSPQGILATSGQETQYF. As DNA, the CDR3 is TGTGCCAGCTCACCACAGGGGATACTAGCGACTAGTGGGCAAGAGACCCAGTACTTC.

The chain links TRBV6-1 to TRBJ2-3; D remains unclear. Deletions cut 1 base from V and 3 bases from J, with 11 bases between. Germline V gene sequence: CDR1 MNHNS, CDR2 SASEGT. This CDR3 region has 15 residues. Written as DNA, the CDR3 is TGTGCCAGCAGTGAAGTATTAGCAGTAACAGATACGCAGTATTTT. This encodes CASSEVLAVTDTQYF.

The rearrangement joins TRBV29-1 to TRBJ1-2; D remains ambiguous. V was trimmed by 3 bases and J by 7 bases, leaving 18 bases between them. The CDR3 runs to 14 residues. Looked up from germline, CDR1 is SQVTM and CDR2 is ANQGSEA. CDR3 bases: TGCAGCGTTGATAACGGGTTACTCTCTCTTGGCTACACCTTC. This sequence encodes CSVDNGLLSLGYTF.

The J gene is TRBJ1-2, the V gene TRBV5-1; a possible D gene is TRBD1 (5 bases). This CDR3 comprises 14 residues. Germline V CDR1 and CDR2: SGHRS, YFSETQ. V lost 4 bases and J 5 bases, leaving 15 bases between the germline ends. CDR3 DNA sequence: TGCGCCAGCAGCCCTGGGGGGTCAAAGTATGGCTACACCTTC. Protein product: CASSPGGSKYGYTF.

This chain connects TRBV6-6 to TRBJ2-3, with 8 bases that match TRBD1. The J segment lost 3 bases and the V segment lost 3 bases, leaving 5 bases of the junction unmatched. This CDR3 has 15 amino acids. Per germline, CDR1 MNHNY and CDR2 SVGAGI (reference sequence). CDR3 DNA sequence: TGTGCCAGCAGTTATCCGACAGGGGCTACAGATACGCAGTATTTT. It is translated as CASSYPTGATDTQYF.

This sequence joins TRBV29-1 and TRBJ2-3; D is possibly TRBD2 (6 bases). Looked up from germline, CDR1 is SQVTM and CDR2 is ANQGSEA. Trimming removed 6 bases from V and 6 bases from J, with 13 bases in between. This CDR3 is 12 amino acids long. The chain's CDR3 is CSVEGRGDTQYF. The DNA of the CDR3 is TGCAGCGTGGAGGGTAGGGGCGATACGCAGTATTTT.

J is TRBJ2-7 and V is TRBV18, with D uncertain. The CDR3 runs to 12 residues. From germline, CDR1 is KGHSH and CDR2 LQKENI. Trimming cost V 3 bases and J 3 bases, with 6 bases left between them. Written as DNA, the CDR3 is TGTGCCAGCTCACCTAGAGGCTACGAGCAGTACTTC. Translating gives CASSPRGYEQYF.

This clone showed up just once. V gene TRBV6-6 combines with J gene TRBJ2-7; TRBD1 agrees at 7 bases. The CDR3 contains 14 residues. Germline V CDR1 and CDR2: MNHNY, SVGAGI (reference sequence). V dropped 4 bases and J dropped 3; count of bases not matched to a gene: 6. This chain's CDR3 is CASSSGGQHYEQYF. The CDR3 nucleotides read TGTGCCAGCAGTTCAGGGGGACAGCACTACGAGCAGTACTTC.

The chain is built from TRBV19 and TRBJ2-7; 7 bases map to TRBD1. V gave up 4 bases and J gave up 2 bases; unmatched junction bases: 8. CDR3 length equals 15 residues. Germline lookup yields CDR1 LNHDA and CDR2 SQIVND (reference sequence). In DNA, the CDR3 is TGTGCCAGTAGTACCTCCCCGGGACAGACCTACGAGCAGTACTTC. Its protein is CASSTSPGQTYEQYF.